The 17 T cell receptor beta chains given below trace back to one sample, sequenced in a study of a mutant IDH1 vaccine in newly diagnosed glioma. These receptors are not linked to any known antigen. Regarding time point: week 47, end of study. Mutant IDH1 20-mer peptide, at 300 ug, made up each vaccine dose, with topical imiquimod. The assay was immunoSEQ multiplex PCR, and TCRdb's table has in-frame clones only and misses some. The sample shows about 83,000 clones, over 75% of them seen only once. The starting material was PBMCs, obtained from a glioma patient whose treatment included an IDH1 peptide vaccine. These receptor sequences come from a man aged 40-50 years with glioma.

This clone was seen more than once but under ten times. This rearrangement joins TRBV18 to TRBJ1-1; D gene uncertain. V lost 0 bases and J lost 10, with 15 bases in between. Germline CDR1 KGHSH, CDR2 LQKENI. The CDR3 length is 14 residues. The chain's CDR3 is CASSPPGRQIRAFF. CDR3 in DNA: TGTGCCAGCTCACCACCGGGGAGGCAGATTCGAGCTTTCTTT.

The rearrangement links TRBV29-1 to TRBJ1-1; 7 bases line up with TRBD1. After removal of 7 bases from V and 1 base from J, the junction contained 9 bases not matched to a gene. CDR3 length equals 14 residues. The V gene's germline CDR1 is SQVTM and CDR2 ANQGSEA. This CDR3 reads CSANDRATNTEAFF. CDR3 nucleotides: TGCAGCGCTAATGACAGGGCTACGAACACTGAAGCTTTCTTT.

The table lists this clone with many counts. The chain has TRBV6-6 and TRBJ2-2, with 7 bases matching TRBD2. V shed 6 bases, J shed 0 bases, and the junction held 4 bases outside the gene matches. The CDR3 contains 15 residues. Per germline, CDR1 MNHNY and CDR2 SVGAGI (reference sequence). The CDR3 sequence: CASRPGGTNTGELFF. The CDR3 DNA follows: TGTGCCAGCAGGCCCGGGGGGACGAACACCGGGGAGCTGTTTTTT.

The rearrangement links TRBV2 to TRBJ2-4; 10 bases match TRBD2. The germline V gene has CDR1 SNHLY and CDR2 FYNNEI. This CDR3 comprises 14 residues. V was clipped by 4 bases and J by 7 bases; unmatched bases: 4. DNA for the CDR3: TGTGCCAGCAGTGCGCTAGCGGGAGTGAACATTCAGTACTTC. Protein sequence: CASSALAGVNIQYF.

This chain connects TRBV27 to TRBJ2-3; maybe TRBD2 (6 bases). The ends were cut back, 5 bases at V and 6 bases at J, with 12 bases in the middle. The CDR3 consists of 13 residues. Germline CDR1 and CDR2: MNHEY and SMNVEV (reference sequence). CDR3 coding DNA: TGTGCCAGCAGTGGGGGGTTTTGGGATACGCAGTATTTT. It specifies CASSGGFWDTQYF.

This clone was detected only a few times. The gene calls are TRBV27 and TRBJ2-3, with TRBD2 matching 16 bases. The V segment lost 4 bases and the J segment 4 bases; nucleotides outside the gene matches: 5. Germline CDR1 is MNHEY and CDR2 is SMNVEV (reference sequence). CDR3 length equals 17 residues. In nucleotides, the CDR3 is TGTGCCAGCAGTTCAGGGACTAGCGGGGGGGCGCCAGATACGCAGTATTTT. Translation: CASSSGTSGGAPDTQYF.

There are a few counts of this clone. The V gene is TRBV2, the J gene TRBJ1-2; no reliable D call. CDR3 length: 13 residues. V dropped 1 base and J dropped 8 bases, with 11 bases sitting between them. Germline V gene data show CDR1 as SNHLY and CDR2 as FYNNEI. The CDR3, as DNA: TGTGCCAGCAGTGAAGGACCGACCCCCGGCTACACCTTC. Its protein product is CASSEGPTPGYTF. The full variable domain, its missing parts supplied by reference TRBV2 and TRBJ1-2, is EPEVTQTPSHQVTQMGQEVILRCVPISNHLYFYWYRQILGQKVEFLVSFYNNEISEKSEIFDDQFSVERPDGSNFTLKIRSTKLEDSAMYFCASSEGPTPGYTFGSGTRLTVV.

The chain uses TRBV2 and TRBJ2-7; no definite D call. This CDR3 is built from 12 residues. Trimming removed 6 bases from V and 10 bases from J, with 16 bases in between. Germline CDR1 SNHLY, CDR2 FYNNEI. CDR3 in DNA: TGTGCCAGCAGGTACTCTGGACGCGGACAGTACTTC. This encodes CASRYSGRGQYF.

The CDR3 spells CSVLILTDADKQYF. The CDR3 nucleotides read TGCAGCGTTTTGATTTTGACAGATGCCGACAAGCAGTACTTC. The rearrangement joins TRBV29-1 to TRBJ2-7; maybe TRBD1 (5 bases). The CDR3 runs 14 residues. Trimming shortened V by 5 bases and J by 8 bases, and 22 bases separated the two germline ends. From germline, CDR1 is SQVTM and CDR2 ANQGSEA.

The CDR3 sequence: CASSPGYSYGYTF. As DNA, the CDR3 is TGCGCCAGCAGCCCGGGTTACAGCTATGGCTACACCTTC. The rearrangement joins TRBV4-3 to TRBJ1-2; D is uncertain. V was cut by 4 bases and J by 4 bases, with 10 bases left in between. The CDR3 has 13 residues. Germline lookup yields CDR1 LGHNA and CDR2 YSLEER.

This rearrangement joins TRBV5-1 to TRBJ2-1; TRBD1 agrees at 7 bases. The CDR3 runs to 15 residues. V lost 4 bases and J lost 8; bases outside the gene matches: 12. Looked up from germline, CDR1 is SGHRS and CDR2 is YFSETQ. CDR3 bases: TGCGCCAGCAGCCCCCTGGACAGGTTAAACGATGAGCAGTTCTTC. It specifies CASSPLDRLNDEQFF.

V is TRBV4-2 and J is TRBJ1-5; D gene uncertain. Germline CDR1 and CDR2: LGHNA and YNFKEQ. Trimming took off 0 bases at V and 2 bases at J, with 5 bases between the two ends. The CDR3 has 14 amino acids. The CDR3 DNA is TGTGCCAGCAGCCAAGAGGGCCGCAATCAGCCCCAGCATTTT. Its translation is CASSQEGRNQPQHF.

The J gene is TRBJ1-1, the V gene TRBV29-1, with TRBD1 identical over 7 bases. The CDR3 sequence is 14 residues long. The germline V gene encodes CDR1 SQVTM and CDR2 ANQGSEA. J gave up 3 bases and V 8 bases, and 12 bases lay outside the gene matches. In DNA form, the CDR3 reads TGCAGCTCAATACGACAGGGCCGGGACACTGAAGCTTTCTTT. It translates to CSSIRQGRDTEAFF.

This clone was seen only once. This chain links TRBV7-2 with TRBJ2-1, with TRBD2 identical over 9 bases. CDR1 and CDR2 from the germline V gene are SGHTA and FQGNSA. Unmatched junction bases numbered 4, after V lost 1 base and J lost 3 bases. The length of the CDR3 is 16 residues. The CDR3 region has the DNA TGTGCCAGCAGCTTAGAGGGGACTAGCATCTACAATGAGCAGTTCTTC. Amino acids: CASSLEGTSIYNEQFF.

The chain has TRBV2 and TRBJ1-1; D is unclear. The V end lost 3 bases, the J end lost 5 bases, and 13 bases lay between the germline ends. CDR3 size: 14 residues. Germline lookup yields CDR1 SNHLY and CDR2 FYNNEI. The CDR3 is CASSEWGVDTEAFF. The CDR3 region has the DNA TGTGCCAGCAGTGAGTGGGGTGTGGATACTGAAGCTTTCTTT.

This clone showed up just a few times. The chain combines TRBV11-2 with TRBJ1-4; D might be TRBD1 (5 bases). This CDR3 comprises 13 residues. The ends were cut back, 5 bases at V and 7 bases at J, with 11 bases in the middle. The V gene's germline CDR1 is SGHAT and CDR2 FQNNGV. CDR3 in amino acids: CASSPGLVEKLFF. CDR3 sequence (DNA): TGTGCCAGCAGCCCGGGACTCGTTGAAAAACTGTTTTTT.

The chain employs TRBV4-1 and TRBJ1-2; no reliable D call. Trimming shortened V by 3 bases and J by 2 bases, and 13 bases separated the two germline ends. Germline CDR1 MGHRA, CDR2 YSYEKL. The length of the CDR3 is 15 residues. Here the CDR3 DNA reads TGCGCCAGCAGCCAGGGTGGAGGGCCGAACTATGGCTACACCTTC. This sequence encodes CASSQGGGPNYGYTF.